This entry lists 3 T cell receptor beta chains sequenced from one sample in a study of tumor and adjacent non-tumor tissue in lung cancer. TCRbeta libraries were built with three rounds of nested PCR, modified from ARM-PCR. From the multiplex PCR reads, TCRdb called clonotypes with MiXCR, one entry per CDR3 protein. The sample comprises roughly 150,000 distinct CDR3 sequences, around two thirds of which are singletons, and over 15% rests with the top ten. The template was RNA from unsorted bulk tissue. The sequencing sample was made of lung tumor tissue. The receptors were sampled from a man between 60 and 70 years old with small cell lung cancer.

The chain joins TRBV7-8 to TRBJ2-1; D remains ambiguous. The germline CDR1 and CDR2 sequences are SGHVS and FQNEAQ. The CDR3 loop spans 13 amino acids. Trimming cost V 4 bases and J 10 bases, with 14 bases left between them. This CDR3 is CASSSLGYGEQFF. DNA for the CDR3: TGTGCCAGCAGCTCACTTGGGTACGGGGAGCAGTTCTTC.

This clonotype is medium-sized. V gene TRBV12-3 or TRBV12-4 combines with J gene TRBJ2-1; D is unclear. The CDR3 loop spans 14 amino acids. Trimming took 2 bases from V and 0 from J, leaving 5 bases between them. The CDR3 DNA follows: TGTGCCAGCAGTTTAAGCGACTCCTACAATGAGCAGTTCTTC. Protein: CASSLSDSYNEQFF.

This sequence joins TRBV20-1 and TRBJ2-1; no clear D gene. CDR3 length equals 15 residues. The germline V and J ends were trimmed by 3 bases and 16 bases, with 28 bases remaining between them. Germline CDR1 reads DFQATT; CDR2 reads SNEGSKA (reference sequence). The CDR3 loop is CSASSGKVSYNVHFF. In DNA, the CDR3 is TGCAGTGCTAGTTCAGGCAAGGTCTCCTACAATGTGCACTTCTTC.